This T cell receptor beta chain was documented in a study of CD8 T cells in ankylosing spondylitis. Notes on the study in general: Characteristic of ankylosing spondylitis blood, it appeared, was a TCR beta motif comprising several highly homologous variants. Earlier work had already found some motif variants in reactive arthritis synovial fluid and blood. Within peripheral blood, clones linked to disease were CD8+ and relatively rare.

One entry per CDR3 protein, called by TCRdb with MiXCR from the 5' RACE reads. The sample lists about 800,000 distinct CDR3 sequences; 10% to 15% were seen once. This clonotype was counted between two and nine times. The antigen remains unidentified. The CDR3 length is 14 residues. The germline V gene has CDR1 SQVTM and CDR2 ANQGSEA. V lost 2 bases, J lost 5 bases, and 9 bases stayed unmatched. Sequencing was carried out using blood, either unsorted or a sorted T cell fraction (not recorded which). The chain couples TRBV29-1 to TRBJ2-7; 7 positions match TRBD2. The sequence came from a male donor with ankylosing spondylitis. The chain's CDR3 is CSVEWGGNRDEQYF. The DNA for the CDR3 is TGCAGCGTTGAATGGGGAGGGAACCGCGACGAGCAGTACTTC.